The 10 T cell receptor beta chains in this list originate from one sample, sequenced in a study of T-cell reconstitution after alpha-beta-depleted transplantation in children. It was with unique molecular identifiers that the TCRbeta library was prepared. TCRdb reprocessed the PCR reads with MiXCR, giving one entry per CDR3 protein. The repertoire has hundreds of thousands of distinct CDR3 sequences, approximately 11% of them found once; the top ten carry about 30%. Sample: PBMCs, taken before TCRalphabeta/CD19-depleted stem cell transplant. The receptors originated from a child in the first two years of life with acute myeloid leukemia, due to receive a stem cell transplant.

This clonotype was recorded at least ten times. The CDR3 region is CASSQALVDTQYF. CDR3 bases: TGTGCCAGCAGCCAAGCGCTGGTGGATACGCAGTATTTT. The chain couples TRBV14 to TRBJ2-3; D is unclear. The CDR3 is 13 residues long. V was trimmed by 1 base and J by 6 bases, leaving 8 bases between them. Germline CDR1 reads SGHDN; CDR2 reads FVKESK.

Many counts were recorded for this clonotype. J is TRBJ1-3 and V is TRBV20-1, with no clear D. The germline V gene encodes CDR1 DFQATT and CDR2 SNEGSKA (reference sequence). The CDR3 covers 12 residues. The chain's CDR3 is CAQLSSGNTIYF. Here the CDR3 DNA reads TGCGCCCAACTGAGCTCTGGAAACACCATATATTTT.

Details on this clonotype: One end of the junction is discordant with germline, which a read error may explain. The CDR3 protein is CTSSLGSSYEQYF. Here the CDR3 DNA reads TGTACCAGCAGCCTCGGGTCGTCCTACGAGCAGTACTTC. The J gene is TRBJ2-7, the V gene TRBV5-6; D is undetermined. The CDR3 extends over 13 amino acids. Germline loops: CDR1 SGHDT, CDR2 YYEEEE.

The sample holds many counts of this clonotype. CDR3 sequence (DNA): TGCAGTGCTAGTGGGGGCCCCGGGGACACCGGGGAGCTGTTTTTT. Translated: CSASGGPGDTGELFF. The chain uses TRBV20-1 and TRBJ2-2; the D gene is possibly TRBD1 (6 bases). Germline assignment: CDR1 DFQATT and CDR2 SNEGSKA (reference sequence). The CDR3 is 15 amino acids. The V gene lost 3 bases and the J gene lost 3 bases, with 14 bases spanning the gap.

This clonotype was seen repeatedly, ten times or more. J is TRBJ1-2 and V is TRBV4-1, with a weak D call TRBD1 (6 bases). The CDR3 runs to 15 residues. CDR1 MGHRA and CDR2 YSYEKL come from the germline V gene. V lost 0 bases, J lost 8 bases, and 16 bases lay in between. CDR3 coding DNA: TGCGCCAGCAGCCAAGAGGGCAGGGGATTGAAAGGCTACACCTTC. This gives the protein CASSQEGRGLKGYTF.

At least ten counts were recorded for this clonotype. The CDR3 sequence is CSVATGTQYGELFF. In DNA, the CDR3 is TGCAGCGTTGCAACCGGGACCCAGTACGGGGAGCTGTTTTTT. The chain couples TRBV29-1 to TRBJ2-2; D assignment may be TRBD1 or TRBD2 (5 bases each). The CDR3 length is 14 residues. V was cut by 4 bases and J by 7 bases, with 16 bases left in between. Germline V lookup: CDR1 SQVTM, CDR2 ANQGSEA.

There are a few counts of this clonotype. This chain uses TRBV5-5 with TRBJ2-7; unclear D gene. Germline CDR1 reads SGHKS; CDR2 reads YYEKEE (reference sequence). The CDR3 contains 14 residues. Trimming stripped 0 bases from V and 0 bases from J, with 7 bases between. CDR3 sequence (DNA): TGTGCCAGCAGCTTGGAGACACACTCCTACGAGCAGTACTTC. It encodes CASSLETHSYEQYF. Together with reference TRBV5-5 and TRBJ2-7, the CDR3 gives the full variable domain: DAGVTQSPTHLIKTRGQQVTLRCSPISGHKSVSWYQQVLGQGPQFIFQYYEKEERGRGNFPDRFSARQFPNYSSELNVNALLLGDSALYLCASSLETHSYEQYFGPGTRLTVT.

This clonotype was seen ten or more times. CDR3 amino acids: CASSIVPGQGEFF. DNA of the CDR3: TGTGCCAGTAGTATAGTGCCGGGACAGGGGGAGTTCTTC. The chain employs TRBV19 and TRBJ2-1, with 11 bases identical to TRBD1. V lost 1 base, J lost 14 bases, and 4 bases stayed unmatched. Per the germline V gene, CDR1 is LNHDA and CDR2 is SQIVND (reference sequence). CDR3 length equals 13 residues.

The table lists this clonotype with many counts. The J gene is TRBJ2-5, the V gene TRBV6-4, with TRBD2 matching over 12 bases. Germline V lookup: CDR1 MRHNA, CDR2 SNTAGT. This CDR3 spans 14 amino acids. The junction had 6 bases not matched to a gene; V was cut back by 3 bases and J by 10 bases. The DNA of the CDR3 is TGTGCCAGCAGTGAGGGGACTAGCGGGCTTCACCAGTACTTC. As protein: CASSEGTSGLHQYF.

CDR3 residues: CASSHSFSTTGDAFF. The CDR3 DNA follows: TGTGCCAGCAGCCATTCTTTTTCAACAACAGGGGACGCTTTCTTT. The rearrangement links TRBV3-1 to TRBJ1-1; 7 bases fit TRBD1. The CDR3 runs 15 residues. Germline V lookup: CDR1 LGHDT, CDR2 YNNKEL (reference sequence). V gave up 3 bases and J gave up 11 bases; unmatched junction bases: 15.